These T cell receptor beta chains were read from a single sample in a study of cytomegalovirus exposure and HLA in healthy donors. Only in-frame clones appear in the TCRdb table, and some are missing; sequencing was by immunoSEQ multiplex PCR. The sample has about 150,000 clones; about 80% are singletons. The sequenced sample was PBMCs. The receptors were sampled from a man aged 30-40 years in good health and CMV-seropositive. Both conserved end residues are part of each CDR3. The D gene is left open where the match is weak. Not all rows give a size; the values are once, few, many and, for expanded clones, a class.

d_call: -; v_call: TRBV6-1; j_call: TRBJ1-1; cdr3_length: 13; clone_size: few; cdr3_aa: CASSGNPDTEAFF; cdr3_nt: TGTGCCAGCAGCGGGAACCCCGACACTGAAGCTTTCTTT
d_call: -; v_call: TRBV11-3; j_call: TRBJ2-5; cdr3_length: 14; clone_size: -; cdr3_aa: CASSPRGPWETQYF; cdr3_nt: TGTGCCAGCAGCCCTAGAGGTCCCTGGGAGACCCAGTACTTC
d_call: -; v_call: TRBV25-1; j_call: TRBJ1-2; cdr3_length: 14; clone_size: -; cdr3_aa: CASSEWATTYGHTF; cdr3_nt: TGTGCCAGCAGTGAATGGGCAACAACCTATGGCCACACCTTC
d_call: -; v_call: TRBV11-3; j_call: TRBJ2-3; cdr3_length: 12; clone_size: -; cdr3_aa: CASSAPGGTQYF; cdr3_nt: TGTGCCAGCAGCGCCCCGGGGGGCACGCAGTATTTT
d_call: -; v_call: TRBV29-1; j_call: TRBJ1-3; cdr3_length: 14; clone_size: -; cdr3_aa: CSVAPDRSGNTIYF; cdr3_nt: TGCAGCGTTGCCCCCGACAGATCTGGAAACACCATATATTTT
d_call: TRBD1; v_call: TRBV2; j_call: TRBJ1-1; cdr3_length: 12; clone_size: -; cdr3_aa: CASRGQGTEAFF; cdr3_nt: TGTGCCAGCAGGGGACAGGGTACTGAAGCTTTCTTT
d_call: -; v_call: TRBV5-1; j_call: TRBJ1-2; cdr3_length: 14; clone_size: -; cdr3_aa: CASSFVQGGHGYTF; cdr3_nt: TGCGCCAGCAGCTTTGTCCAGGGAGGGCATGGCTACACCTTC
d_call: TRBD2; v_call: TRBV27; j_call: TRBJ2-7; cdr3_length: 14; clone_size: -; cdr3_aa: CASSFASGRGEQYF; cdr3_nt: TGTGCCAGCAGTTTCGCTAGCGGGCGGGGTGAGCAGTACTTC
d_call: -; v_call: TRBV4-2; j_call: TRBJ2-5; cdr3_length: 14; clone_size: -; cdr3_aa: CASSQLGEEETQYF; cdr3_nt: TGTGCCAGCAGCCAATTAGGGGAGGAAGAGACCCAGTACTTC
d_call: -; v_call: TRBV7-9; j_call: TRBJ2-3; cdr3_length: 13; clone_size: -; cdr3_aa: CASSFSVLDTQYF; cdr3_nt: TGTGCCAGCAGCTTCAGCGTCTTAGATACGCAGTATTTT
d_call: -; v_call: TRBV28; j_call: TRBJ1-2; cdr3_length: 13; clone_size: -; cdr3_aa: CASNEVGGYGYTF; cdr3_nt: TGTGCCAGCAATGAAGTAGGGGGCTATGGCTACACCTTC
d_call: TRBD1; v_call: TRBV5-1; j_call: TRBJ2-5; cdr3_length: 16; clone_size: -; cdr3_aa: CASSHRGGQGQETQYF; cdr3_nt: TGCGCCAGCAGCCATAGAGGGGGACAGGGCCAAGAGACCCAGTACTTC
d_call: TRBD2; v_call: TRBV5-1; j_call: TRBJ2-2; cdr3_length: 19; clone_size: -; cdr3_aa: CASSFGLAGGRRNTGELFF; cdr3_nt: TGCGCCAGCAGCTTCGGACTAGCGGGGGGCCGACGAAACACCGGGGAGCTGTTTTTT
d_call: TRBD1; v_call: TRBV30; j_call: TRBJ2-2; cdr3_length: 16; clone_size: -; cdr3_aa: CAWSGQGAMNTGELFF; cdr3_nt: TGTGCCTGGAGTGGACAGGGGGCGATGAACACCGGGGAGCTGTTTTTT
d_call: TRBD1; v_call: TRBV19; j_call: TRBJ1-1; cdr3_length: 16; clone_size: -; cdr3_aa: CASSIWDSLKPTEAFF; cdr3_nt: TGTGCCAGTAGTATCTGGGACAGCCTAAAGCCCACTGAAGCTTTCTTT
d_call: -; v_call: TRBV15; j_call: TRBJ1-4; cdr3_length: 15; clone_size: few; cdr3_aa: CATSPRRVNNEKLFF; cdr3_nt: TGTGCCACCAGCCCCCGGCGGGTTAACAATGAAAAACTGTTTTTT
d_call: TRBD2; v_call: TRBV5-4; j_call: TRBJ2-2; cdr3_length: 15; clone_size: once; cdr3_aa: CASSSRASGSGELFF; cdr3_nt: TGTGCCAGCAGCTCGCGGGCTAGCGGGTCCGGGGAGCTGTTTTTT
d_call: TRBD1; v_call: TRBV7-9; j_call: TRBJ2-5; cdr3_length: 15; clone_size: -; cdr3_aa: CASSRSPQGAGEQYF; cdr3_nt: TGTGCCAGCAGCAGGTCCCCACAGGGGGCGGGGGAGCAGTACTTC
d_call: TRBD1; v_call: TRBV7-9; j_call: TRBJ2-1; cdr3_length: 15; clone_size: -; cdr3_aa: CASIRDRPSVDEQFF; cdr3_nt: TGTGCCAGCATCAGGGACAGACCGTCGGTTGATGAGCAGTTCTTC
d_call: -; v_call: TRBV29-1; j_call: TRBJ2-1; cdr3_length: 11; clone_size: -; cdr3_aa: CSVERVNEQFF; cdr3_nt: TGCAGCGTTGAAAGAGTCAATGAGCAGTTCTTC
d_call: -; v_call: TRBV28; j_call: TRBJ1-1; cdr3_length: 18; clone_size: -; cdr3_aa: CASSPHRGSYLGNTEAFF; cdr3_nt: TGTGCCAGCAGTCCGCACCGCGGCTCTTACCTTGGGAACACTGAAGCTTTCTTT
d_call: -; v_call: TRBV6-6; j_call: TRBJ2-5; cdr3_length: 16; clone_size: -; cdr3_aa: CASTPLSGPGGETQYF; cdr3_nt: TGTGCCAGCACCCCCCTGAGCGGGCCAGGCGGGGAGACCCAGTACTTC
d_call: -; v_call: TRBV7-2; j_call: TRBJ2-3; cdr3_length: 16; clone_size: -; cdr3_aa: CASSPVLAGAGDTQYF; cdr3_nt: TGTGCCAGCAGCCCCGTACTGGCGGGGGCGGGAGATACGCAGTATTTT
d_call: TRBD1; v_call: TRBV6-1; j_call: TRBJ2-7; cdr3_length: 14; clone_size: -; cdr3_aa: CASSSVRGPYEQYF; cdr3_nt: TGTGCCAGCAGTAGTGTCAGGGGGCCCTACGAGCAGTACTTC
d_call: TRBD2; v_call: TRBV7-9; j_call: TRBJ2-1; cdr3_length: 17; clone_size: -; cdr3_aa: CSSSWQEQAGGPGEQFF; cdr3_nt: TGTTCCAGCAGCTGGCAAGAACAAGCGGGAGGGCCTGGTGAGCAGTTCTTC
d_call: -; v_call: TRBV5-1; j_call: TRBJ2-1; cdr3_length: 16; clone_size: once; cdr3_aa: CASTRFTQETYNEQFF; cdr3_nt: TGCGCCAGCACCCGTTTCACACAGGAAACCTACAATGAGCAGTTCTTC
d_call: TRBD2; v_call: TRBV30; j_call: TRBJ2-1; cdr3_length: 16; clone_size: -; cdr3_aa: CAWSLGLAGVINEQFF; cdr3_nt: TGTGCCTGGAGTTTGGGACTAGCGGGAGTGATCAATGAGCAGTTCTTC
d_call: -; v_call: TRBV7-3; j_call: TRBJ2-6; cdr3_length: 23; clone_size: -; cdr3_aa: CASSLRLDGIMLRVVSGANVLTF; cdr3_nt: TGTGCCAGCAGCTTAAGGCTGGATGGCATTATGCTCAGGGTCGTCTCTGGGGCCAACGTCCTGACTTTC
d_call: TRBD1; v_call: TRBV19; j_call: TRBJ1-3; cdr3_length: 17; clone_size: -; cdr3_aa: CASSPYPGQGSGNTIYF; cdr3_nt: TGTGCCAGTAGTCCCTACCCGGGACAGGGCTCTGGAAACACCATATATTTT
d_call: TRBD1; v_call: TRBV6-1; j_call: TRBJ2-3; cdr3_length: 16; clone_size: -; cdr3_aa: CASSGGAGQEWVTQYF; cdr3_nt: TGTGCCAGCAGTGGGGGGGCGGGACAGGAGTGGGTTACGCAGTATTTT
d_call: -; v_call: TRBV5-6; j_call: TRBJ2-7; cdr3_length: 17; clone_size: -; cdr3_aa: CASSLRGRRWSSYEQYF; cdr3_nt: TGTGCCAGCAGCTTGAGGGGCCGACGATGGAGCTCCTACGAGCAGTACTTC
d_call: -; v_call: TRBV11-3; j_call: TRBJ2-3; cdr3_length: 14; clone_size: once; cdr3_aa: CASSLDLRGYTQYF; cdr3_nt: TGTGCCAGCAGCTTAGATCTTCGGGGTTATACGCAGTATTTT